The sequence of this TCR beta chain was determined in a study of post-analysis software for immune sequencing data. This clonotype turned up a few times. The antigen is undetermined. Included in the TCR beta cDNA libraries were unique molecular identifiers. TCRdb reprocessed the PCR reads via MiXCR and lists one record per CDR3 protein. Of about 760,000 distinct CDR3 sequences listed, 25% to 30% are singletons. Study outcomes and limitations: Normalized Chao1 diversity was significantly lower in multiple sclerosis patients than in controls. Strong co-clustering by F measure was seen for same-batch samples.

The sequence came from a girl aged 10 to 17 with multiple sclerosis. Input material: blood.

CDR3: CSARGGGSYEQYF. The CDR3 DNA is TGCAGTGCTAGAGGGGGGGGGTCCTACGAGCAGTACTTC. The rearrangement uses TRBV20-1 and TRBJ2-7; TRBD2 matches 7 bases. Unmatched junction bases numbered 1, after V lost 1 base and J lost 1 base. The germline CDR1 and CDR2 sequences are DFQATT and SNEGSKA (reference sequence). The CDR3 has 13 amino acids.